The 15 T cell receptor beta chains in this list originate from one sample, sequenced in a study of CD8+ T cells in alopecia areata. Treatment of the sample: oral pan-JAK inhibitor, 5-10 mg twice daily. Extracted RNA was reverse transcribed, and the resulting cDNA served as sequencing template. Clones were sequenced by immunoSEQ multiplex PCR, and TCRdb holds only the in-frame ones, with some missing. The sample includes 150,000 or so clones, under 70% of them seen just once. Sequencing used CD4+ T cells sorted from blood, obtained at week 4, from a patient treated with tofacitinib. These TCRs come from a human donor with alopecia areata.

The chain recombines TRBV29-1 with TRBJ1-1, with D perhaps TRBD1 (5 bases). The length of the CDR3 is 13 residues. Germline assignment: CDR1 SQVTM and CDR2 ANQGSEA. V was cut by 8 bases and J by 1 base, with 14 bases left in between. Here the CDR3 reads CSSSGPSNTEAFF. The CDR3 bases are TGCAGCTCATCGGGGCCCTCGAACACTGAAGCTTTCTTT.

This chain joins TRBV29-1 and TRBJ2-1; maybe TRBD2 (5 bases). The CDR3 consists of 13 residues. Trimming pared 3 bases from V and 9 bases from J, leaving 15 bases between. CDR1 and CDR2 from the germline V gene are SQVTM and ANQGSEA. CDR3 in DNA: TGCAGCGTTGAGTCGACCGCCCGGGGTGAGCAGTTCTTC. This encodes CSVESTARGEQFF.

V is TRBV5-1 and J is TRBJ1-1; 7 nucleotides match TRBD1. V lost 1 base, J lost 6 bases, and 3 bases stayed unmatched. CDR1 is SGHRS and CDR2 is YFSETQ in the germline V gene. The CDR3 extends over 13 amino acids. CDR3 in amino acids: CASSLTGAPEAFF. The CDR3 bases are TGCGCCAGCAGCTTGACAGGGGCCCCTGAAGCTTTCTTT. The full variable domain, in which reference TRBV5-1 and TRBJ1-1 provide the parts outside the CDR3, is KAGVTQTPRYLIKTRGQQVTLSCSPISGHRSVSWYQQTPGQGLQFLFEYFSETQRNKGNFPGRFSGRQFSNSRSEMNVSTLELGDSALYLCASSLTGAPEAFFGQGTRLTVV.

CDR3 DNA: TGTGCCTGGAGTCCCGTCCCTGGAAACACCATATATTTT. The encoded protein is CAWSPVPGNTIYF. The chain has TRBV30 and TRBJ1-3; unclear D gene. Germline CDR1 and CDR2: GTSNPN and SVGIG (reference sequence). The ends were cut back, 2 bases at V and 2 bases at J, with 7 bases in the middle. CDR3 length: 13 residues.

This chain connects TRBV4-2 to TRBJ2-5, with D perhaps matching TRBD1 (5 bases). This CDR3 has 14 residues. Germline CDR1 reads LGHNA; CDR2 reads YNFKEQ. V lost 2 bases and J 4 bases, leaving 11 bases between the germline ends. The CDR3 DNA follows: TGTGCCAGCAGCCAATCCCCAGGGTTAGAGACCCAGTACTTC. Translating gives CASSQSPGLETQYF.

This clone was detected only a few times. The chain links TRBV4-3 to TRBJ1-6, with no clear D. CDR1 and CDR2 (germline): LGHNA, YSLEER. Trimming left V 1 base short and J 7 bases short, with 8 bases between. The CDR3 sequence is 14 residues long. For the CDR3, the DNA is TGCGCCAGCAGCCAAGGGCGGGCCAATTCACCCCTCCACTTT. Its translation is CASSQGRANSPLHF.

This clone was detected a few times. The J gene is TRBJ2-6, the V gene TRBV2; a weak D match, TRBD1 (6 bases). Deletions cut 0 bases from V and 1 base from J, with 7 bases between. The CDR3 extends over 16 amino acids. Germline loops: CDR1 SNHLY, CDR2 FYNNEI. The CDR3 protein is CASSEARGSGANVLTF. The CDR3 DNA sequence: TGTGCCAGCAGTGAAGCCAGGGGATCTGGGGCCAACGTCCTGACTTTC.

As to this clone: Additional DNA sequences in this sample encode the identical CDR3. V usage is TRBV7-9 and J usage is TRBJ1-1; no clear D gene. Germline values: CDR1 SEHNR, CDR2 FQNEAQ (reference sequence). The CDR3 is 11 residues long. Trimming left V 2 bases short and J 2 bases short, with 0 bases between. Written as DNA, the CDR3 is TGTGCCAGCAGCTTAAACACTGAAGCTTTCTTT. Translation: CASSLNTEAFF.

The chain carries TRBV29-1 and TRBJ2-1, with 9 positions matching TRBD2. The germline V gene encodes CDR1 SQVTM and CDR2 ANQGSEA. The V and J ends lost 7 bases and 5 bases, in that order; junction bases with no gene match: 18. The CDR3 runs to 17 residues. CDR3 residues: CSAPKWRGGIIDNEQFF. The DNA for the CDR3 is TGCAGCGCACCAAAGTGGCGGGGGGGCATCATTGACAATGAGCAGTTCTTC.

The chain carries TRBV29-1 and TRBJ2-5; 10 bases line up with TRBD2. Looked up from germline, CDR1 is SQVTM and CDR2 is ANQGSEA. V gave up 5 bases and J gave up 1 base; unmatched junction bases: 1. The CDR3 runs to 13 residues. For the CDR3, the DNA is TGCAGCGTTACTAGCGGGGCCCAAGAGACCCAGTACTTC. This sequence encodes CSVTSGAQETQYF. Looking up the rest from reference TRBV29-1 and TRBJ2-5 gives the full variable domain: SAVISQKPSRDICQRGTSLTIQCQVDSQVTMMFWYRQQPGQSLTLIATANQGSEATYESGFVIDKFPISRPNLTFSTLTVSNMSPEDSSIYLCSVTSGAQETQYFGPGTRLLVL.

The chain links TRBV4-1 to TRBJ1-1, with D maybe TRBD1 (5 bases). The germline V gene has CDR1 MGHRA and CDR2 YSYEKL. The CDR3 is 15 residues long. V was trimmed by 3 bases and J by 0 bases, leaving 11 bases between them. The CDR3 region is CASSQEGMVNTEAFF. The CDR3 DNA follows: TGCGCCAGCAGCCAGGAGGGGATGGTGAACACTGAAGCTTTCTTT.

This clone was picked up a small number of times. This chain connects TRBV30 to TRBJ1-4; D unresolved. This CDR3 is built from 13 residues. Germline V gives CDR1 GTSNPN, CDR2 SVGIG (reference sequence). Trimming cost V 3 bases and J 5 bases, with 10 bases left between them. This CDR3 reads CAWRTARNEKLFF. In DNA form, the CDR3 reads TGTGCCTGGAGAACTGCTCGAAATGAAAAACTGTTTTTT.

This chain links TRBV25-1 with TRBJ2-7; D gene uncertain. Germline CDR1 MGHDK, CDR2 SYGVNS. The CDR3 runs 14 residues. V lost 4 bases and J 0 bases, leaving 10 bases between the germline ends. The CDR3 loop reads CASSAPGNSYEQYF. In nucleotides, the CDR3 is TGTGCCAGCAGTGCCCCAGGTAACTCCTACGAGCAGTACTTC.

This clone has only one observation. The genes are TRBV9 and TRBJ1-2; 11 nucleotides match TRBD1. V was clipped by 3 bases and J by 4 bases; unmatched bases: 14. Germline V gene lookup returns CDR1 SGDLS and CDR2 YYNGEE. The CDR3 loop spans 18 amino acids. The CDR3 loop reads CASSAESGQGGIGYGYTF. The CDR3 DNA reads TGTGCCAGCAGCGCCGAATCGGGACAGGGGGGAATCGGCTATGGCTACACCTTC.

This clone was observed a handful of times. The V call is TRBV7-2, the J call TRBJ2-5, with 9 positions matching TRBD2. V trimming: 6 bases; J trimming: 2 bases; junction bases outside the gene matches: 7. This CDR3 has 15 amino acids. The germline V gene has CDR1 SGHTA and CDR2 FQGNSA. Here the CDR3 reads CASRISLAGQETQYF. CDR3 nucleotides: TGTGCCAGCAGAATCAGTCTAGCGGGGCAAGAGACCCAGTACTTC.